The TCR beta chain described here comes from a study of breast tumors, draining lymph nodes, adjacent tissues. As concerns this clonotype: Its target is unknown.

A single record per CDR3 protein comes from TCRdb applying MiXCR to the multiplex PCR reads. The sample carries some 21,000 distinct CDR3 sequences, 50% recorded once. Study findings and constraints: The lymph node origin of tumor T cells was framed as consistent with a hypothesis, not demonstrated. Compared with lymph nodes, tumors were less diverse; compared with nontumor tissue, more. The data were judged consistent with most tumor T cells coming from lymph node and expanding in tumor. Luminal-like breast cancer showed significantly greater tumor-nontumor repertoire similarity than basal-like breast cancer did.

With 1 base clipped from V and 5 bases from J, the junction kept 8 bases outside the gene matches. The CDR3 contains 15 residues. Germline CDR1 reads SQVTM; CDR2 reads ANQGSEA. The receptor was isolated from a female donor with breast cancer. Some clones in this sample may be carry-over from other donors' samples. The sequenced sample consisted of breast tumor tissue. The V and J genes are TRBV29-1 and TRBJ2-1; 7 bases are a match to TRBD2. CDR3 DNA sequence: TGCAGCGTTGAAGCGTTACTAGCGCACGACAATGAGCAGTTCTTC. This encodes CSVEALLAHDNEQFF.